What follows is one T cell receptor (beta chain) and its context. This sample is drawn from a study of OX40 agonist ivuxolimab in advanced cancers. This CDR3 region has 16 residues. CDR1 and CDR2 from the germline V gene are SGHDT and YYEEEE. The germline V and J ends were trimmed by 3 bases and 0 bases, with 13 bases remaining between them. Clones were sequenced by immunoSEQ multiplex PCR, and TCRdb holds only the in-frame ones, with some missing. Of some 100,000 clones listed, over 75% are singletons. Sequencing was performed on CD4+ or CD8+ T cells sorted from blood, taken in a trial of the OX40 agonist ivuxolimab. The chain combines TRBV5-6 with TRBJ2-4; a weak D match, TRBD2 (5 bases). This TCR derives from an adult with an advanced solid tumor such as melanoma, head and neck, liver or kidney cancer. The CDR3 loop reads CASSWQAEIAKNIQYF. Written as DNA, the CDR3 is TGTGCCAGCAGCTGGCAAGCGGAGATAGCCAAAAACATTCAGTACTTC. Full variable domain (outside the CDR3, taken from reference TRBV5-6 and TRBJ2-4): DAGVTQSPTHLIKTRGQQVTLRCSPKSGHDTVSWYQQALGQGPQFIFQYYEEEERQRGNFPDRFSGHQFPNYSSELNVNALLLGDSALYLCASSWQAEIAKNIQYFGAGTRLSVL.